Following are 23 T cell receptor beta chains from one sample sequenced in a study of blood T cell repertoires in COVID-19. Generated by immunoSEQ multiplex PCR, the TCRdb table keeps only in-frame clones and is missing some. The sample has fewer than 400,000 clones, 80% to 95% seen once; the top ten hold approximately 17%. The sample was PBMCs or T cells enriched from blood (not recorded which). The receptors stem from a woman younger than 45 who had recovered from COVID-19.

Note on this clone: The sample holds other DNA sequences that translate to the same CDR3. The chain has TRBV9 and TRBJ2-3; D remains unclear. Germline CDR1 reads SGDLS; CDR2 reads YYNGEE. The CDR3 length is 15 residues. V lost 0 bases, J lost 0 bases, and 8 bases lay in between. The CDR3 DNA follows: TGTGCCAGCAGCGTAGGTTCGGTAAGCACAGATACGCAGTATTTT. It is translated as CASSVGSVSTDTQYF.

The chain employs TRBV28 and TRBJ2-3, with D perhaps TRBD2 (6 bases). V was cut by 1 base and J by 2 bases, with 16 bases left in between. Looked up from germline, CDR1 is MDHEN and CDR2 is SYDVKM. This CDR3 contains 17 residues. CDR3 coding DNA: TGTGCCAGCAGTTTATATCGAGTAGCGGATTACACAGATACGCAGTATTTT. Protein product: CASSLYRVADYTDTQYF.

The V call is TRBV6-5, the J call TRBJ1-2; the match to TRBD1 covers 10 bases. This CDR3 region has 13 residues. CDR1 is MNHEY and CDR2 is SVGAGI in the germline V gene. V shed 6 bases, J shed 8 bases, and the junction held 6 bases outside the gene matches. This CDR3 is CASRRQGAVGYTF. Here the CDR3 DNA reads TGTGCCAGCAGAAGACAGGGGGCCGTGGGCTACACCTTC.

V is TRBV5-4 and J is TRBJ1-6, with TRBD1 as a possible D gene (5 bases). Per the germline V gene, CDR1 is SGHNT and CDR2 is YYREEE (reference sequence). Trimming removed 4 bases from V and 0 bases from J, with 8 bases in between. This CDR3 is built from 15 residues. CDR3 loop: CASSTQGSYNSPLHF. CDR3 sequence (DNA): TGTGCCAGCAGCACGCAGGGCTCCTATAATTCACCCCTCCACTTT.

This sequence joins TRBV7-2 and TRBJ1-2; 7 nucleotides match TRBD1. The J segment lost 4 bases and the V segment lost 1 base, leaving 9 bases of the junction unmatched. The length of the CDR3 is 16 residues. Looked up from germline, CDR1 is SGHTA and CDR2 is FQGNSA. The CDR3 here is CASSLEPQTGIYGYTF. The CDR3, as DNA: TGTGCCAGCAGCTTAGAGCCCCAGACAGGGATCTATGGCTACACCTTC.

The CDR3 DNA reads as TGTGCCAGCAGTTCGACAGGAAAAAATCTCTATGGCTACACCTTC. Residues: CASSSTGKNLYGYTF. V and J are TRBV6-5 and TRBJ1-2, with D possibly matching TRBD1 (6 bases). V was cut by 4 bases and J by 4 bases, with 16 bases left in between. CDR3 length: 15 amino acids. Germline V gene lookup returns CDR1 MNHEY and CDR2 SVGAGI.

The chain uses TRBV2 and TRBJ2-7, with a possible D match to TRBD1 (5 bases). There are 13 residues in the CDR3. The V and J ends lost 10 bases and 3 bases respectively, with 16 bases between them. Germline lookup yields CDR1 SNHLY and CDR2 FYNNEI. CDR3 sequence reads: CATIRGDSYEQYF. The CDR3 DNA reads as TGTGCCACTATCCGAGGCGACAGCTACGAGCAGTACTTC.

This clone was observed a single time. The CDR3 bases are TGTGCCATAGGGGGGACAGGGGGCTATGAGCAGTTCTTC. Amino acids: CAIGGTGGYEQFF. V usage is TRBV19 and J usage is TRBJ2-1; 12 nucleotides line up with TRBD1. The trim removed 10 bases at V and 8 bases at J, leaving 6 bases unmatched. The CDR3 totals 13 residues. Germline values: CDR1 LNHDA, CDR2 SQIVND (reference sequence).

The chain carries TRBV5-1 and TRBJ2-3; 9 bases line up with TRBD1. Per germline, CDR1 SGHRS and CDR2 YFSETQ. The CDR3 has 15 residues. The V gene end was trimmed by 1 base and the J gene end by 6 bases; junction bases not matched to a gene: 6. The CDR3 sequence is CASSLYGDREDTQYF. CDR3 nucleotides: TGCGCCAGCAGCTTGTACGGGGACAGGGAGGATACGCAGTATTTT. Full variable domain (outside the CDR3, taken from reference TRBV5-1 and TRBJ2-3): KAGVTQTPRYLIKTRGQQVTLSCSPISGHRSVSWYQQTPGQGLQFLFEYFSETQRNKGNFPGRFSGRQFSNSRSEMNVSTLELGDSALYLCASSLYGDREDTQYFGPGTRLTVL.

The gene calls are TRBV27 and TRBJ2-7; 7 bases fit TRBD1. V lost 3 bases, J lost 1 base, and 3 bases stayed unmatched. Germline V CDR1 and CDR2: MNHEY, SMNVEV (reference sequence). This CDR3 is 14 amino acids long. The CDR3 bases are TGTGCCAGCAGTTTCCGGGACAGATCCTACGAGCAGTACTTC. Translating it yields CASSFRDRSYEQYF.

The chain couples TRBV7-8 to TRBJ2-2; D is possibly TRBD1 (6 bases). V lost 3 bases to trimming and J lost 8 bases, with 31 bases between them. Germline CDR1 is SGHVS and CDR2 is FQNEAQ. The CDR3 is 20 residues long. The CDR3 spells CASSFLAGQRTRAGLGELFF. DNA for the CDR3: TGTGCCAGCAGCTTTCTTGCCGGACAGCGTACTAGGGCCGGTTTAGGGGAGCTGTTTTTT.

V gene TRBV27 combines with J gene TRBJ2-5; TRBD2 matches at 11 bases. The CDR3 has 15 residues. Germline V gene sequence: CDR1 MNHEY, CDR2 SMNVEV (reference sequence). With 5 bases clipped from V and 5 bases from J, the junction kept 7 bases outside the gene matches. As DNA, the CDR3 is TGTGCCAGCAGTCCCCTTCTAGCGGGGGGCGAGACCCAGTACTTC. Its protein is CASSPLLAGGETQYF.

J is TRBJ1-2 and V is TRBV3-1 (or the pseudogene TRBV3-2), with D unclear. From germline, CDR1 is LGHDT and CDR2 YNNKEL (reference sequence). This CDR3 has 17 residues. V was cut by 0 bases and J by 0 bases, with 14 bases left in between. CDR3 in DNA: TGTGCCAGCAGCCAAGATCTCCACAGCACCTCTAACTATGGCTACACCTTC. It codes for CASSQDLHSTSNYGYTF.

The sample holds one count of this clone. This rearrangement joins TRBV6-5 to TRBJ2-7; no clear D gene. The V end lost 6 bases, the J end lost 7 bases, and 13 bases lay between the germline ends. CDR1 and CDR2 (germline): MNHEY, SVGAGI. The CDR3 runs 12 residues. The CDR3 nucleotides are TGTGCCAGCAGCACCACTACCCGGGAGCAGTACTTC. Its translation: CASSTTTREQYF.

The V and J genes are TRBV7-9 and TRBJ2-2; D is possibly TRBD2 (5 bases). The CDR3 covers 14 residues. CDR1 is SEHNR, CDR2 FQNEAQ, per germline (reference sequence). V was trimmed by 5 bases and J by 4 bases, leaving 11 bases between them. The CDR3 loop is CASSPHEGTGELFF. CDR3 DNA sequence: TGTGCCAGCAGCCCGCATGAGGGCACCGGGGAGCTGTTTTTT.

The V gene is TRBV7-2, the J gene TRBJ2-7, with no clear D. Germline CDR1 reads SGHTA; CDR2 reads FQGNSA. This CDR3 is built from 15 residues. Trimming stripped 5 bases from V and 3 bases from J, with 17 bases between. DNA of the CDR3: TGTGCCAGCAGCCCCCAGCCGGCGGAGAGCTACGAGCAGTACTTC. As protein: CASSPQPAESYEQYF.

The gene calls are TRBV4-2 and TRBJ1-2; D not resolved. The V gene lost 1 base and the J gene lost 2 bases, with 8 bases spanning the gap. CDR3 size: 14 residues. Germline loops: CDR1 LGHNA, CDR2 YNFKEQ. CDR3 residues: CASSQVLENYGYTF. Written as DNA, the CDR3 is TGTGCCAGCAGCCAAGTCTTAGAGAACTATGGCTACACCTTC.

This chain links TRBV19 with TRBJ1-3, with D uncertain. V shed 0 bases and J shed 0 bases, with 6 bases lying between them. Germline CDR1 reads LNHDA; CDR2 reads SQIVND (reference sequence). The CDR3 length is 15 residues. DNA for the CDR3: TGTGCCAGTAGTATAGACGCGAACTCTGGAAACACCATATATTTT. Amino acid sequence: CASSIDANSGNTIYF.

This clone showed up just once. CDR3 in DNA: TGTGCCAGCAGCCCGGACAGGGGGCGAACCGGGGAGCTGTTTTTT. Translated: CASSPDRGRTGELFF. The gene calls are TRBV4-2 and TRBJ2-2; 11 bases agree with TRBD1. Germline V lookup: CDR1 LGHNA, CDR2 YNFKEQ. There are 15 residues in the CDR3. The trim removed 4 bases at V and 5 bases at J, leaving 3 bases unmatched.

The chain joins TRBV19 to TRBJ2-7; 9 nucleotides line up with TRBD1. The CDR3 runs 15 residues. CDR1 and CDR2 (germline): LNHDA, SQIVND (reference sequence). Trimming took 4 bases from V and 5 from J; bases not matched to a gene: 9. The CDR3: CASSTTGTGRDEQYF. CDR3 nucleotides: TGTGCCAGTAGTACTACCGGGACAGGGCGAGACGAGCAGTACTTC.

The chain links TRBV6-1 to TRBJ2-2; D remains unclear. Germline-derived CDR1 and CDR2 are MNHNS and SASEGT. The CDR3 consists of 13 residues. V was trimmed by 3 bases and J by 7 bases, leaving 9 bases between them. DNA for the CDR3: TGTGCCAGCAGTGAGACTTACTACGGGGAGCTGTTTTTT. Translated, it gives CASSETYYGELFF.

The rearrangement uses TRBV28 and TRBJ1-2; D ambiguous. The germline V gene has CDR1 MDHEN and CDR2 SYDVKM. V was clipped by 3 bases and J by 0 bases, with 14 bases between them. The CDR3 covers 16 residues. The CDR3 protein is CASSLGPGGPNYGYTF. In DNA, the CDR3 is TGTGCCAGCAGTTTGGGTCCGGGAGGGCCTAACTATGGCTACACCTTC.

This chain joins TRBV12-3 or TRBV12-4 and TRBJ1-1; D gene ambiguous. The V gene lost 6 bases and the J gene lost 3 bases, with 11 bases spanning the gap. The CDR3 has 13 residues. As DNA, the CDR3 is TGTGCCAGCAGCCAGAGGAGGGACACTGAAGCTTTCTTT. This gives the protein CASSQRRDTEAFF.